Described below is a single T cell receptor beta chain sequence and its context. This clonotype showed up just a few times. Its specific antigen is unknown. The sample holds no much larger clone one base away, and base qualities are not on file. The sample originates from a study of post-analysis software for immune sequencing data (dated by TCRdb to about 2015). For context, the study as a whole: Recorded disease courses included relapsing-remitting, secondary progressive and progressive-relapsing multiple sclerosis, with some patients lacking subtype annotation. A subset of samples was prepared in parallel using single-end sample barcoding, then pooled and co-amplified after Illumina adapter ligation. The patient repertoires were compared against about 10 previously published healthy control repertoires obtained from donors aged about 6 to 28 years. Overall study outcomes, separate from this receptor: The control group was slightly older than the multiple sclerosis patient group. When samples were clustered directly using the F measure, samples prepared in the same batch co-clustered strongly, which prompted a batch-effect correction. Patients showed significantly higher frequencies than controls for a handful of TRBV segments, among them TRBV5-6, TRBV5-1 and TRBV20-1. Compared with controls, multiple sclerosis patients had significantly lower normalized Chao1 diversity, a finding suggesting substantial peripheral T-cell clonal expansion.

Library preparation employed PCR. The sequencer listed for this sample is Illumina HiSeq 2500. Unique molecular identifiers were incorporated into TCR beta cDNA libraries to reduce PCR and sequencing biases. Every 1 to 10 million input T cells yielded 500,000 or so cDNA molecules, meaning each molecule approximated one T cell. The patient libraries were prepared and sequenced using the same protocol as the earlier healthy control dataset. Within a given batch, samples were prepared together, multiplexed and sequenced on the same HiSeq lane. On the authors' methods: Raw barcoded reads were processed with MIGEC, and single-read molecular identifier groups were discarded before consensus assembly and CDR3 extraction. Clonotype tables were post-analysed with VDJtools, normalizing diversity by down-sampling all datasets to the smallest sample size. To correct batch-related cross-sample contamination, repertoire overlap clustering matched CDR3 amino acid sequences but not nucleotide sequences. The public reads were run again by TCRdb, first through fastp at Q25 and then through MiXCR, and only productive beta chains were kept. Rows are unified per CDR3 protein, each entry keeping the most common DNA and genes. These V and J calls derive from TCRdb rather than the authors' analysis. In all, the sample holds approximately 690,000 distinct CDR3 sequences, and approximately 59% of those were seen once. Together, the top ten hold about 10% of the sample.

To demonstrate the VDJtools post-analysis software, TCR beta repertoires were profiled from the peripheral blood of roughly 12 young patients with multiple sclerosis. The patients with multiple sclerosis were children and adolescents between about 6 and 16 years of age. Spanning cysteine to phenylalanine, the CDR3 consists of 18 amino acids. The only DNA kept is the CDR3, 54 bases in frame from the first base. At the junction V is shortened by 3 bases and J by 2 bases, with 20 bases in between. CDR1 and CDR2 are read off the germline V gene (reference sequence) as LNHNV and YYDKDF. In this chain, TRBV15 is recombined with TRBJ2-1; confidence is insufficient to name the D gene. The sample was blood. The clonotype was recovered from a girl between 2 and 10 years old with multiple sclerosis. CDR3 sequence: CATSRDALLAQTYNEQFF. The nucleotide sequence is given as TGTGCCACCAGCAGGGATGCCTTGTTAGCCCAAACCTACAATGAGCAGTTCTTC.